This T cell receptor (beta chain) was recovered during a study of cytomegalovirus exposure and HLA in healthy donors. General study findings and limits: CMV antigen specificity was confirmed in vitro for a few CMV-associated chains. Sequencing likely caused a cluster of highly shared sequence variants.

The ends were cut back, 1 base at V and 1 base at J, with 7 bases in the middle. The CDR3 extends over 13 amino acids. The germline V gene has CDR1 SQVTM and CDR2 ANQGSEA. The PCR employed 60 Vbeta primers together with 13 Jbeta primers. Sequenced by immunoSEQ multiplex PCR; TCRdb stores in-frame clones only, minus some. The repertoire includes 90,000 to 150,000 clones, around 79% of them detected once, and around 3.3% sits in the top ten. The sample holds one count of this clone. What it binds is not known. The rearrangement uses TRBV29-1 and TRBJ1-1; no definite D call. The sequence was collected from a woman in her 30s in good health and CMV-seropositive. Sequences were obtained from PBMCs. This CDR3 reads CSVEGKQNTEAFF. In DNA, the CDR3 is TGCAGCGTTGAAGGCAAACAGAACACTGAAGCTTTCTTT. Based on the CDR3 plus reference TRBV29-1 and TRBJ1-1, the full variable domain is SAVISQKPSRDICQRGTSLTIQCQVDSQVTMMFWYRQQPGQSLTLIATANQGSEATYESGFVIDKFPISRPNLTFSTLTVSNMSPEDSSIYLCSVEGKQNTEAFFGQGTRLTVV.